One and the same sample provided the 8 T cell receptor beta chains below, sequenced in a study of PD-L1 blockade in urothelial cancer. Repertoires were generated with immunoSEQ multiplex PCR, while TCRdb's copy carries only in-frame clones and drops some. The sample holds approximately 47,000 clones, 80% to 90% seen once. Stated time point: peripheral blood 6 weeks after treatment start. The sample was PBMCs, taken around atezolizumab (anti-PD-L1) treatment. Every receptor here comes from a man aged 70 or older with urothelial cancer.

This chain joins TRBV28 and TRBJ2-4, with TRBD1 matching 7 bases. The CDR3 has 14 residues. Looked up from germline, CDR1 is MDHEN and CDR2 is SYDVKM. Trimming cost V 7 bases and J 10 bases; bases outside gene matches: 13. CDR3 residues: CASTNFGTVRIQYF. The CDR3, as DNA: TGTGCCAGCACGAATTTCGGGACAGTTCGGATTCAGTACTTC.

The CDR3 nucleotides read TGTGCCACCCCTCGGGAGGGGGCTGGGGGAGCTTTCTTT. This translates into CATPREGAGGAFF. J is TRBJ1-1 and V is TRBV7-9; TRBD1 matches at 7 bases. The CDR3 is made up of 13 amino acids. Per germline, CDR1 SEHNR and CDR2 FQNEAQ (reference sequence). The J segment lost 10 bases and the V segment lost 10 bases, leaving 15 bases of the junction unmatched. Together with reference TRBV7-9 and TRBJ1-1, the CDR3 gives the full variable domain: DTGVSQNPRHKITKRGQNVTFRCDPISEHNRLYWYRQTLGQGPEFLTYFQNEAQLEKSRLLSDRFSAERPKGSFSTLEIQRTEQGDSAMYLCATPREGAGGAFFGQGTRLTVV.

The V and J genes are TRBV5-1 and TRBJ2-1; 13 positions agree with TRBD2. The CDR3 is 15 residues long. The ends lost 5 bases at V and 6 bases at J; junction bases unmatched: 5. Germline CDR1 reads SGHRS; CDR2 reads YFSETQ. In DNA form, the CDR3 reads TGCGCCAGCAGTTCCGGGACTAGCGGGACCAATGAGCAGTTCTTC. It codes for CASSSGTSGTNEQFF.

The chain uses TRBV19 and TRBJ2-1, with D tentatively TRBD2 (5 bases). This CDR3 is 12 amino acids long. Between the trimmed V and J ends, which lost 4 bases and 9 bases, there was a span of 10 bases. Germline V gives CDR1 LNHDA, CDR2 SQIVND (reference sequence). DNA of the CDR3: TGTGCCAGTAGTAATTTGGGGAGTGAGCAGTTCTTC. Translating it yields CASSNLGSEQFF.

The V and J genes are TRBV9 and TRBJ2-3; D may be TRBD2 (6 bases). V lost 2 bases to trimming and J lost 4 bases, with 11 bases between them. There are 14 residues in the CDR3. The V gene's germline CDR1 is SGDLS and CDR2 YYNGEE. This CDR3 is CASSVGGASDTQYF. The DNA of the CDR3 is TGTGCCAGCAGCGTGGGAGGAGCCTCAGATACGCAGTATTTT.

The chain joins TRBV19 to TRBJ1-4; 9 bases map to TRBD1. The CDR3 runs 15 residues. The V segment lost 5 bases and the J segment 8 bases; nucleotides outside the gene matches: 9. Germline CDR1 LNHDA, CDR2 SQIVND (reference sequence). CDR3 in amino acids: CASSARGTGPEKLFF. CDR3 DNA sequence: TGTGCCAGTAGTGCCCGGGGGACAGGGCCCGAAAAACTGTTTTTT.

The genes are TRBV6-1 and TRBJ1-1, with 10 positions matching TRBD1. V gave up 6 bases and J gave up 4 bases; unmatched junction bases: 8. The CDR3 covers 15 residues. Germline assignment: CDR1 MNHNS and CDR2 SASEGT. CDR3 in amino acids: CASSPGTGATTEAFF. The DNA for the CDR3 is TGTGCCAGCAGCCCCGGGACAGGGGCCACCACTGAAGCTTTCTTT.

The chain links TRBV7-2 to TRBJ1-2; no definite D call. This CDR3 has 15 amino acids. The ends were cut back, 2 bases at V and 8 bases at J, with 18 bases in the middle. Germline loops: CDR1 SGHTA, CDR2 FQGNSA. Here the CDR3 DNA reads TGTGCCAGCAGCTTAAGTAGTGAATTGAGGAGCGGCTACACCTTC. This gives the protein CASSLSSELRSGYTF.